The entry below describes one TCR beta chain. Seattle patients were enrolled during active infection and followed longitudinally. As processed by the authors: Amplified reference gene primers provided the basis for estimating nucleated cell counts. Some clones are missing from TCRdb's copy, which holds only in-frame ones; the method was immunoSEQ multiplex PCR. The DNA gave D and trimming, while V, J and clone size come from that table. In the table there are about 250,000 clones, about 85% of which are singletons. The sample originates from a study of blood T cell repertoires in COVID-19. Study background: Italy, Spain and the United States were the sources of the convalescent and acute COVID-19 samples. Sources were T cells, B-cell-depleted T cells, or PBMCs; the material itself was cDNA or gDNA.

The germline gives CDR1 MDHEN, CDR2 SYDVKM. There are 17 residues in the CDR3. Trimming removed 2 bases from V and 3 bases from J; junction bases left unmatched: 11. The sequenced material came from peripheral blood. The TCR was taken from a human donor with COVID-19, enrolled during active disease. The donor label of this sample is uncertain. The chain is built from TRBV28 and TRBJ2-7; TRBD2 aligns across 9 bases. CDR3 bases: TGTGCCAGCAGTTTACCCTCTTTCCAAGCGGGAGGCTACGAGCAGTACTTC. Residues: CASSLPSFQAGGYEQYF.